This passage covers 17 T cell receptor beta chains from one sample sequenced in a study of T cell changes during pregnancy in multiple sclerosis. TCRdb's table, derived via immunoSEQ multiplex PCR, lists solely in-frame clones and lacks some. Of about 40,000 clones listed, over 80% are singletons. The specimen was peripheral blood, collected in the first trimester of pregnancy. The source is a female donor in good health, enrolled as a control in a pregnancy study.

The chain is built from TRBV16 and TRBJ2-6, with 9 bases that match TRBD1. Trimming took 4 bases from V and 0 from J; bases not matched to a gene: 13. The CDR3 covers 20 residues. Germline CDR1 is KGHSY and CDR2 is FQNENV. CDR3 residues: CASSLRHSGTGYSGANVLTF. The DNA of the CDR3 is TGTGCCAGCAGCCTGAGGCATTCCGGGACAGGGTACTCTGGGGCCAACGTCCTGACTTTC.

This clone was picked up a small number of times. The genes are TRBV6-1 and TRBJ1-2, with D uncertain. Germline CDR1 MNHNS, CDR2 SASEGT. The CDR3 covers 14 residues. The V end lost 4 bases, the J end lost 3 bases, and 12 bases lay between the germline ends. In nucleotides, the CDR3 is TGTGCCAGCAGTGCCCTTTCTAGCGACTATGGCTACACCTTC. Amino acids: CASSALSSDYGYTF.

This chain joins TRBV7-2 and TRBJ1-3, with D perhaps TRBD1 (5 bases). The CDR3 sequence is 15 residues long. Germline CDR1 reads SGHTA; CDR2 reads FQGNSA. Trimming took off 3 bases at V and 4 bases at J, with 13 bases between the two ends. The CDR3 reads CASSLQGGLGNTIYF. DNA of the CDR3: TGTGCCAGCAGCTTGCAGGGTGGTCTGGGAAACACCATATATTTT.

The CDR3 is CASSRDSSNQPQHF. CDR3 coding DNA: TGCGCCAGCAGCCGGGACAGCAGCAATCAGCCCCAGCATTTT. The V gene is TRBV5-1, the J gene TRBJ1-5, with TRBD1 matching 7 bases. With V trimmed by 4 bases and J by 1 base, 2 bases remained unmatched. The length of the CDR3 is 14 residues. Germline V CDR1 and CDR2: SGHRS, YFSETQ.

The chain combines TRBV2 with TRBJ2-7; 8 bases align to TRBD1. CDR3 length: 16 amino acids. Germline V gene sequence: CDR1 SNHLY, CDR2 FYNNEI. Trimming removed 1 base from V and 2 bases from J; junction bases left unmatched: 7. Written as DNA, the CDR3 is TGTGCCAGCAGTGAAGGGTACAGGGGGGACCCCTACGAGCAGTACTTC. It codes for CASSEGYRGDPYEQYF.

Regarding this clone: Given a much more abundant clone one base away, this may be a read error. This chain connects TRBV6-5 to TRBJ2-2, with D unclear. From germline, CDR1 is MNHEY and CDR2 SVGAGI. Trimming removed 0 bases at V and 4 bases at J, with 3 bases between. The CDR3 contains 13 residues. The CDR3 sequence is CASSYSGTGELFF. As DNA, the CDR3 is TGTGCCAGCAGTTACTCCGGCACCGGGGAGCTGTTTTTT.

The chain employs TRBV6-1 and TRBJ2-1; 9 bases are a match to TRBD1. Germline V gene sequence: CDR1 MNHNS, CDR2 SASEGT. The CDR3 spans 17 residues. V lost 0 bases, J lost 7 bases, and 10 bases stayed unmatched. The CDR3 DNA follows: TGTGCCAGCAGTGAAGCGGGGACAGGGATTCGGCGTAATGAGCAGTTCTTC. Amino acid sequence: CASSEAGTGIRRNEQFF.

The V gene is TRBV11-2, the J gene TRBJ2-5, with D possibly TRBD1 on 6 matching bases. The length of the CDR3 is 14 residues. CDR1 and CDR2 from the germline V gene are SGHAT and FQNNGV. The germline V and J ends were trimmed by 5 bases and 5 bases, with 15 bases remaining between them. The CDR3 coding sequence is TGTGCCAGCAGCCAAGACAGGCCCCGGGAGACCCAGTACTTC. This gives the protein CASSQDRPRETQYF.

The chain carries TRBV6-1 and TRBJ1-1; TRBD1 matches 7 bases. V shed 5 bases, J shed 3 bases, and the junction held 3 bases outside the gene matches. Germline loops: CDR1 MNHNS, CDR2 SASEGT. The CDR3 sequence is 13 residues long. CDR3 loop: CASSFTGDTEAFF. Here the CDR3 DNA reads TGTGCCAGCAGTTTTACAGGGGACACTGAAGCTTTCTTT.

This clone appeared a single time. The chain uses TRBV6-5 and TRBJ2-7; the D is unclear. Per germline, CDR1 MNHEY and CDR2 SVGAGI. V dropped 11 bases and J dropped 4 bases, with 18 bases sitting between them. This CDR3 spans 13 amino acids. CDR3 loop: CASSEAWQYEQYF. The CDR3, as DNA: TGTGCCTCCTCAGAGGCCTGGCAATACGAGCAGTACTTC.

This chain uses TRBV13 with TRBJ1-6; D may be TRBD1 (5 bases). CDR1 and CDR2 from the germline V gene are PRHDT and FYEKMQ (reference sequence). Trimming removed 2 bases from V and 10 bases from J, with 12 bases in between. The CDR3 totals 14 residues. DNA of the CDR3: TGTGCCAGCAGCTTAAGTCAGGGAGGGTCACCCCTCCACTTT. Translation gives CASSLSQGGSPLHF.

The count of this clone is one. The chain has TRBV7-6 and TRBJ2-1; 7 nucleotides agree with TRBD2. The CDR3 length is 18 residues. CDR1 and CDR2 (germline): SGHVS, FNYEAQ. Trimming removed 5 bases from V and 0 bases from J; junction bases left unmatched: 13. CDR3 region: CASSPGRGGTHSYNEQFF. DNA for the CDR3: TGTGCCAGCAGCCCAGGGCGCGGGGGAACTCACTCCTACAATGAGCAGTTCTTC.

The rearrangement uses TRBV4-3 and TRBJ2-5; a weak D match, TRBD2 (6 bases). There are 15 residues in the CDR3. Germline V CDR1 and CDR2: LGHNA, YSLEER. Trimming removed 0 bases at V and 2 bases at J, with 10 bases between. This CDR3 is CASSQEGLLQETQYF. The CDR3 region has the DNA TGCGCCAGCAGCCAAGAGGGACTTTTACAAGAGACCCAGTACTTC.

The chain carries TRBV7-2 and TRBJ1-1; 9 bases fit TRBD1. Germline CDR1 is SGHTA and CDR2 is FQGNSA. Trimming took 0 bases from V and 5 from J; bases not matched to a gene: 4. The length of the CDR3 is 15 residues. The CDR3 loop is CASSLAGTGWTEAFF. DNA of the CDR3: TGTGCCAGCAGCTTAGCCGGGACAGGGTGGACTGAAGCTTTCTTT.

The rearrangement uses TRBV7-2 and TRBJ2-5; D perhaps matches TRBD2 (6 bases). The germline V gene encodes CDR1 SGHTA and CDR2 FQGNSA. This CDR3 spans 14 amino acids. Between the trimmed V and J ends, which lost 5 bases and 2 bases, there was a span of 12 bases. The CDR3 region has the DNA TGTGCCAGCAGCATAGGCCTAGCGCAAGAGACCCAGTACTTC. This sequence encodes CASSIGLAQETQYF.

This sequence joins TRBV28 and TRBJ1-5, with 9 nucleotides matching TRBD1. Germline V gives CDR1 MDHEN, CDR2 SYDVKM. The CDR3 is made up of 14 amino acids. Trimming took 3 bases from V and 5 from J; bases not matched to a gene: 2. CDR3 in DNA: TGTGCCAGCAGTTTCGGGACAGGGCATCAGCCCCAGCATTTT. Amino acid sequence: CASSFGTGHQPQHF.

This clone has only a few counts. This rearrangement joins TRBV2 to TRBJ1-2, with D unresolved. Trimming cost V 0 bases and J 1 base, with 6 bases left between them. The V gene's germline CDR1 is SNHLY and CDR2 FYNNEI. The CDR3 has 14 amino acids. Written as DNA, the CDR3 is TGTGCCAGCAGTGAAGCGGCGGGTAACTATGGCTACACCTTC. It translates to CASSEAAGNYGYTF. Based on the CDR3 plus reference TRBV2 and TRBJ1-2, the full variable domain is EPEVTQTPSHQVTQMGQEVILRCVPISNHLYFYWYRQILGQKVEFLVSFYNNEISEKSEIFDDQFSVERPDGSNFTLKIRSTKLEDSAMYFCASSEAAGNYGYTFGSGTRLTVV.